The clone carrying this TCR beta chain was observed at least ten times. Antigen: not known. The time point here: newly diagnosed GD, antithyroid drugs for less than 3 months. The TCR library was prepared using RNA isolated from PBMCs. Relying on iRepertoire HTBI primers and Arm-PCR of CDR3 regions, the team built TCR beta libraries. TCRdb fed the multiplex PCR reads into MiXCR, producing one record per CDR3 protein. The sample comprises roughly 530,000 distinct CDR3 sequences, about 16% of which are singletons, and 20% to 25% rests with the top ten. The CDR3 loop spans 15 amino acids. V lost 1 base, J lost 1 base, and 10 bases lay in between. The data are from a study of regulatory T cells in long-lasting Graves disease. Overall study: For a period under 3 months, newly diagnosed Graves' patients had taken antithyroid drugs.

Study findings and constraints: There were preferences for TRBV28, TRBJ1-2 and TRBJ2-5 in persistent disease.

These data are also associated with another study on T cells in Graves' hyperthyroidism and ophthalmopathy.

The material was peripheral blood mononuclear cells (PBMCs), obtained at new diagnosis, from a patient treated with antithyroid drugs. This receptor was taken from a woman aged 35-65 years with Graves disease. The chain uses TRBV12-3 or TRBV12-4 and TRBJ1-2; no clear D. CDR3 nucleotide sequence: TGTGCCAGCAGTTTAGAGGCGGGAGTTAACTATGGCTACACCTTC. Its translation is CASSLEAGVNYGYTF.